These T cell receptor beta chains were read from a single sample in a study of neurological immune-mediated disorders. Via MiXCR, TCRdb re-called the 5' RACE reads, giving one row per CDR3 protein. The sample carries about 60,000 distinct CDR3 sequences, roughly 3.5% recorded once. Sequencing was carried out using PBMCs. These receptors were collected from a woman between 45 and 60 years old with multiple sclerosis. CDR3s include the opening cysteine and the closing phenylalanine or tryptophan. A D gene is named only where the DNA matches it firmly. Size is stated for part of the rows, as once, few or many counts, or as a class when the clone is expanded.

size	D	length	V	J	DNA	CDR3
NA	NA	14	TRBV27	TRBJ1-5	TGTGCCAGCAGTTTACACAGGGACAATCAGCCCCAGCATTTT	CASSLHRDNQPQHF
many	NA	14	TRBV4-3	TRBJ1-1	TGCGCCAGCAGCCAAGACCCGGGTAACACTGAAGCTTTCTTT	CASSQDPGNTEAFF
many	NA	14	TRBV24-1	TRBJ1-2	TGTGCCACCAGTGGTCGACAGGAGAACTATGGCTACACCTTC	CATSGRQENYGYTF
NA	TRBD2	14	TRBV7-3	TRBJ2-7	TGTGCCAGCAGGGATCTAGCGGGACCCTACGAGCAGTACTTC	CASRDLAGPYEQYF
many	NA	14	TRBV6-1	TRBJ2-3	TGTGCCAGCACACAGGAGCTGGGCACAGATACGCAGTATTTT	CASTQELGTDTQYF
many	TRBD1	15	TRBV20-1	TRBJ2-7	TGCAGTGCTAGAGATCCTCCCGACAGGGGGTTGGAGCAGTACTTC	CSARDPPDRGLEQYF
many	TRBD2	15	TRBV20-1	TRBJ2-3	TGCAGTGCTAGTATCCAGCCGGCGGGGGCAGATACGCAGTATTTT	CSASIQPAGADTQYF
many	TRBD2	15	TRBV6-6	TRBJ2-3	TGTGCCAGCAGTTCGACTAGCGGAGCCCACGGTGCGCAGTATTTT	CASSSTSGAHGAQYF
many	TRBD2	15	TRBV2	TRBJ2-3	TGTGCCAGCAATCTTAGCGGGACCGGCACAGATACGCAGTATTTT	CASNLSGTGTDTQYF
many	NA	12	TRBV29-1	TRBJ1-1	TGCAGCGTTCCAGGGGTTTACACTGAAGCTTTCTTT	CSVPGVYTEAFF
many	NA	15	TRBV20-1	TRBJ1-5	TGCAGTGCTAGGGAACAGGGCTATAGCAATCAGCCCCAGCATTTT	CSAREQGYSNQPQHF
many	NA	16	TRBV4-2	TRBJ2-3	TGTGCCAGCAGCCCGAACAGGGCCGGGTTTTCGGATACGCAGTATTTT	CASSPNRAGFSDTQYF
few	TRBD1	15	TRBV11-2	TRBJ2-7	TGTGCCAGCAGCTGGGGACAGGGGAGCTCCTACGAGCAGTACTTC	CASSWGQGSSYEQYF
many	TRBD1	15	TRBV4-2	TRBJ1-2	TGTGCCAGCAGCCAAGTTGGTGAAGGGGGCCGTGGCTACACCTTC	CASSQVGEGGRGYTF
many	NA	14	TRBV5-1	TRBJ2-3	TGCGCCAGCAGCTCCGGGACTGGCACAGATACGCAGTATTTT	CASSSGTGTDTQYF
many	NA	11	TRBV25-1	TRBJ2-7	TGTGCCAGCAGATCTGGCCGCGAGCAGTACTTC	CASRSGREQYF
many	NA	16	TRBV11-2	TRBJ1-2	TGTGCCAGCAGCTTAGATGCGGGGTATCCTAACTATGGCTACACCTTC	CASSLDAGYPNYGYTF
few	TRBD2	16	TRBV20-1	TRBJ2-7	TGCAGTGCTTCCAATCCAAGCGGGAGTTGGCCTTACGAGCAGTACTTC	CSASNPSGSWPYEQYF
many	NA	12	TRBV6-2/TRBV6-3	TRBJ2-3	TGTGCCAGCAGTTTGGGCCAAGGCACGCAGTATTTT	CASSLGQGTQYF
many	NA	14	TRBV4-2	TRBJ1-6	TGTGCCAGCAGCCAAGAACAGAATAATTCACCCCTCCACTTT	CASSQEQNNSPLHF